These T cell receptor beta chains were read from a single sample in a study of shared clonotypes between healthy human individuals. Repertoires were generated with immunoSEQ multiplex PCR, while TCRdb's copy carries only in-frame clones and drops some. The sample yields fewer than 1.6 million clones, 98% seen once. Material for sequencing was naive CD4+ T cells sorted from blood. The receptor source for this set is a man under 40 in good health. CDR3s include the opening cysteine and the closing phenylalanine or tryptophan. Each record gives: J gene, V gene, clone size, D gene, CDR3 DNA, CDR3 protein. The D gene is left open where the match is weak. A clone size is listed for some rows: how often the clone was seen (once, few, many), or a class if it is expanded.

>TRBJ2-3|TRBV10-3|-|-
TGTGCCATCAGTGAAGCCCTAGTCACAGATACGCAGTATTTT
CAISEALVTDTQYF
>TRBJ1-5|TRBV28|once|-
TGTGCCAGCAGTAACGGCGGGGGGGACAATCAGCCCCAGCATTTT
CASSNGGGDNQPQHF
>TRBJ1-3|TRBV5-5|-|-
TGTGCCAGCAGCTCTGCCTACTCTGGAAACACCATATATTTT
CASSSAYSGNTIYF
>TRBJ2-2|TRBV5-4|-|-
TGTGCCAGCAGCTTGGGCGGGGCAGGCGGCGGGGAGCTGTTTTTT
CASSLGGAGGGELFF
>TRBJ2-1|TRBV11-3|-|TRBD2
TGTGCCAGCAGCTTATTGGGACTAGCGGGAGGGGTGCAGTTCTTC
CASSLLGLAGGVQFF
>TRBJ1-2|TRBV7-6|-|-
TGTGCCAGCAGCTTAGGGCGGGGGAACTATGGCTACACCTTC
CASSLGRGNYGYTF
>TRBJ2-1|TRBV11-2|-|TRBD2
TGTGCCAGCAGCTTAGACCCTAGCGGGAGGAATGAGCAGTTCTTC
CASSLDPSGRNEQFF
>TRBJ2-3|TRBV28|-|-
TGTGCCAGCAGCCCCCAAACCCTGGCGGAGGGCACAGATACGCAGTATTTT
CASSPQTLAEGTDTQYF
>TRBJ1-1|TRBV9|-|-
TGTGCCAGCAGCGTCAGGGATCTGAACACTGAAGCTTTCTTT
CASSVRDLNTEAFF
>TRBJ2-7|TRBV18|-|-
TGTGCCAGCTCACCAAAAACCGGGGAAACCTACGAGCAGTACTTC
CASSPKTGETYEQYF
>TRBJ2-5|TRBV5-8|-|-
TGTGCCAGCAGCTTTCCGGAGCCGTACCAAGAGACCCAGTACTTC
CASSFPEPYQETQYF
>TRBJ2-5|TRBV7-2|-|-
TGTGCCAGCCGGAAAGTTGGGGGCAGTTTTGAAGAGACCCAGTACTTC
CASRKVGGSFEETQYF
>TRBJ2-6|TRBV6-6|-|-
TGTGCCAGCAGCACTTACGTCACTGGGGCCAACGTCCTGACTTTC
CASSTYVTGANVLTF
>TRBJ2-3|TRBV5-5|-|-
TGTGCCAGCAGCTTGGTGGGCACAGATACGCAGTATTTT
CASSLVGTDTQYF
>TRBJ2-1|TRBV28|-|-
TGTGCCAGCAGTTCCACAGGTTCCTACAATGAGCAGTTCTTC
CASSSTGSYNEQFF
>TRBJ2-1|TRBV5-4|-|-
TGTGCCGGGTACACCGGAGCTAGCGCGACGACGGACAATGAGCAGTTCTTC
CAGYTGASATTDNEQFF
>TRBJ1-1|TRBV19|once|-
TGTGCCAGTAGTCAAGAGGAGGGCGCCCGAAACACTGAAGCTTTCTTT
CASSQEEGARNTEAFF
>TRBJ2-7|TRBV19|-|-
TGTGCCAGTAGGGAGACCGGGCGGGCCTACGAGCAGTACTTC
CASRETGRAYEQYF
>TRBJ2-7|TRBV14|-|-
TGTGCCAGCAGCCAAGAAAATCGATCCGGGCAGTACTTC
CASSQENRSGQYF
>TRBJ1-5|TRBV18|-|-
TGTGCCAGCTCACCAGAATTGGGGGGAAATCAGCCCCAGCATTTT
CASSPELGGNQPQHF
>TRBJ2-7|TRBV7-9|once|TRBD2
TGTGCCAGCAGCAAGAGGGGAGTAGCGGGAGGGCCATCCGAGCAGTACTTC
CASSKRGVAGGPSEQYF
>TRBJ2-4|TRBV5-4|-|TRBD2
TGTGCCAGCAGCTCGGGACTAGCGGGAGTGGGGGCCAAAAACATTCAGTACTTC
CASSSGLAGVGAKNIQYF
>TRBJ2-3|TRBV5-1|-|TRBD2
TGCGCCAGCAGTAGTGAACTAGCGGGACTCACAGATACGCAGTATTTT
CASSSELAGLTDTQYF
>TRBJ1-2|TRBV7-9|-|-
TGTGCCAGCAGCTTAGAGGCACCTAACTATGGCTACACCTTC
CASSLEAPNYGYTF
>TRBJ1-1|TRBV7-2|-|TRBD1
TGTGCCAGCAAATGGAAAGGGACAGGGCTTGAAGCTTTCTTT
CASKWKGTGLEAFF
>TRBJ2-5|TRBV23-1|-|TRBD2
TGCGCCAGCAGTCAACCCGGTTCTAGCGGGCACTTC
CASSQPGSSGHF
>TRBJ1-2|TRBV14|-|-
TGTGCCAGCAGCCAAAAGGCTGGGGGCTTAACTTCTGGCTACACCTTC
CASSQKAGGLTSGYTF
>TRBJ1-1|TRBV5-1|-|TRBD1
TGCGCCAGCAGCTTGACTACAGGGGTCATGAACACTGAAGCTTTCTTT
CASSLTTGVMNTEAFF
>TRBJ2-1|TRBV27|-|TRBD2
TGTGCCAGCTCGGGGTCCCCCGGGGGGGCCTACAATGAGCAGTTCTTC
CASSGSPGGAYNEQFF
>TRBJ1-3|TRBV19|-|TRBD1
TGTGCCAGTAGGCCCGCCGGGACAGGGAAAAACACCATATATTTT
CASRPAGTGKNTIYF
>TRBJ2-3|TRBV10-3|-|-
TGTGCCATCAGTGGACAGATCACAGATACGCAGTATTTT
CAISGQITDTQYF
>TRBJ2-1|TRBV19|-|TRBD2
TGTGCCAGTAGTAAACGGACTAGCGGGAGTTCCTACAATGAGCAGTTCTTC
CASSKRTSGSSYNEQFF
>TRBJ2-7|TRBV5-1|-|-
TGCGCCAGCAGCTTGATGGGTACAGGCCTCCATGCGCTCTTC
CASSLMGTGLHALF
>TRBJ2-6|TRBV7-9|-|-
TGTGCCAGCAGCTTACTCTCAGGGGACGTCTCTGGGGCCAACGTCCTGACTTTC
CASSLLSGDVSGANVLTF